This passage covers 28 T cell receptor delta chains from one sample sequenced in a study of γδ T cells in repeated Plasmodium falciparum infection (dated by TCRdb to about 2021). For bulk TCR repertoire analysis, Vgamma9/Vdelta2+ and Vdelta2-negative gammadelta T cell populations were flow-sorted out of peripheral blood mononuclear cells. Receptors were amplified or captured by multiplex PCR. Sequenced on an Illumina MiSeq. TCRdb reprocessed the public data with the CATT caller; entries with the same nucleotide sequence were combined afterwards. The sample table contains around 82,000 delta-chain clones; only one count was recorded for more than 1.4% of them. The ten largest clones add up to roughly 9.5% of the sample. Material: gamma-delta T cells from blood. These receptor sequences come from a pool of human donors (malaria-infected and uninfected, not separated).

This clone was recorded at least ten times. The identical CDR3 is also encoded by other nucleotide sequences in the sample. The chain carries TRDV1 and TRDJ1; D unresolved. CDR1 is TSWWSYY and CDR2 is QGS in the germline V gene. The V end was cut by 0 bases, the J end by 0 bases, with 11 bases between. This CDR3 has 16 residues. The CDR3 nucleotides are TGTGCTCTTGGGGAACTGGACCCATTGTACACCGATAAACTCATCTTT. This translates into CALGELDPLYTDKLIF.

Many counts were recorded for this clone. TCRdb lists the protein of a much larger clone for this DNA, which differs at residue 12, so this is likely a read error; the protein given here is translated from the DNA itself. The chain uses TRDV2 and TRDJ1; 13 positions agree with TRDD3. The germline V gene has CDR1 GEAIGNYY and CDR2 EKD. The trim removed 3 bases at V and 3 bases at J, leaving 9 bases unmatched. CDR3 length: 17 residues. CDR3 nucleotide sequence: TGTGCCTGTGACTCATTACTGGGGGATACGTACGCCGATAAACTCATCTTT. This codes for CACDSLLGDTYADKLIF.

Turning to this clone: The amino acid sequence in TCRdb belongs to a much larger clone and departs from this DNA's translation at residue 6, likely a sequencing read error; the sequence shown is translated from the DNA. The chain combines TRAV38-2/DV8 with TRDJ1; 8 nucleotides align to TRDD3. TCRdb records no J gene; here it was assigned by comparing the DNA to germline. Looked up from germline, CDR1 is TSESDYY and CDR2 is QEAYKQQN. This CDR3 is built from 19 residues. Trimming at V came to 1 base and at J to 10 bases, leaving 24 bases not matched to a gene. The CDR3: CAYRSRSFLSLWGYLGLIF. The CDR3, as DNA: TGTGCTTATAGGAGCCGATCATTCCTATCTTTGTGGGGATACCTTGGACTCATCTTT.

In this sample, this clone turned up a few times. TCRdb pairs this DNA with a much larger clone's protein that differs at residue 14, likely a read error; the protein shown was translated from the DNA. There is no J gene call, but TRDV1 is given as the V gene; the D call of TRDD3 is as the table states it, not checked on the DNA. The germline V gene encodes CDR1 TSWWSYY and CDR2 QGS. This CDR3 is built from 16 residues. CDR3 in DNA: TGTGCTCTTGGGGAACCCCTCTGCCAGGGGGTCGATAAACCCATCTTT. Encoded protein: CALGEPLCQGVDKPIF.

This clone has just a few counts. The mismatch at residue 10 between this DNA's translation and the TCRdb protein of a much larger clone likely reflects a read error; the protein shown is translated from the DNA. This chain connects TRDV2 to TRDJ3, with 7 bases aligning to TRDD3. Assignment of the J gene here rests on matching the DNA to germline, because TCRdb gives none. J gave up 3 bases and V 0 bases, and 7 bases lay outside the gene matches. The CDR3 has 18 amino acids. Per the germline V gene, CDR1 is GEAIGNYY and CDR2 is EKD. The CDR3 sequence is CACDTGWGSFWDTRQMFF. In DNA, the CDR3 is TGTGCCTGTGACACCGGGTGGGGGAGCTTCTGGGACACCCGACAGATGTTTTTC.

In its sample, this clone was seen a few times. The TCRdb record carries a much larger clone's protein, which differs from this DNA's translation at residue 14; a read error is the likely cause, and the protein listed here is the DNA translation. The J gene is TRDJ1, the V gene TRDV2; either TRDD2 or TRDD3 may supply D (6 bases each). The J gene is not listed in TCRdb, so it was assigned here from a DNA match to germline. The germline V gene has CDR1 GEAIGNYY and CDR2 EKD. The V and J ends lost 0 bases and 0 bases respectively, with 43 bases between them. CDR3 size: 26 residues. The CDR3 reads CACDTVRPPTGLGEYAVGQYTDKLIF. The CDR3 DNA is TGTGCCTGTGACACCGTAAGGCCTCCTACTGGGCTTGGGGAATACGCGGTGGGTCAGTACACCGATAAACTCATCTTT.

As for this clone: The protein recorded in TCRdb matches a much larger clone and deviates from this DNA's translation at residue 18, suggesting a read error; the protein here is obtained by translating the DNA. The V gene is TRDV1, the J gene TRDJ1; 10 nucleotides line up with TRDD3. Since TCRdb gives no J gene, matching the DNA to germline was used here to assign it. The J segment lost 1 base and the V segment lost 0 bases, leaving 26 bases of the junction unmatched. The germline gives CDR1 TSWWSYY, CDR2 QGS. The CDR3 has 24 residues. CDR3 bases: TGTGCTCTTGGGGAACTGGGCAGTCGGGTACCCTTCATTACTGGGGGATCCCGCACCGATAAACTCATCTTT. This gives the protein CALGELGSRVPFITGGSRTDKLIF.

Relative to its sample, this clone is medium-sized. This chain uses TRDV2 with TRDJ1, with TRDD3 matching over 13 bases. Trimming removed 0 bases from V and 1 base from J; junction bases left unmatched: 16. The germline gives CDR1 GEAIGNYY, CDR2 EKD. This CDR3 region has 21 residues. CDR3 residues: CACDTRTFQLLGDTRTDKLIF. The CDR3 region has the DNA TGTGCCTGTGACACCCGAACCTTCCAACTACTGGGGGATACGCGCACCGATAAACTCATCTTT.

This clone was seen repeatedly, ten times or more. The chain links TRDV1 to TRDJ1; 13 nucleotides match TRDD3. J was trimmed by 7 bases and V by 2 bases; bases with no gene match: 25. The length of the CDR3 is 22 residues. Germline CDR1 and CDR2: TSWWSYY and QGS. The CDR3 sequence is CALGEARTGGYALTIGFFKLIF. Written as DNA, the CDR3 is TGTGCTCTTGGGGAAGCTAGAACTGGGGGATACGCGTTAACGATTGGATTTTTTAAACTCATCTTT.

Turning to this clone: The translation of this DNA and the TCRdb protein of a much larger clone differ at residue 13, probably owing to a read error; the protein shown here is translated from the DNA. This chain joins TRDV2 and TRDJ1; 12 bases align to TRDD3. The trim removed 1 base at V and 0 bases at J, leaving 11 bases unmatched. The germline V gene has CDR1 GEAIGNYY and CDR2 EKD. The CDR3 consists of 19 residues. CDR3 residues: CACDTRLGDTLRYTDKLIF. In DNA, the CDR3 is TGTGCCTGTGACACGAGACTGGGGGATACACTTCGATACACCGATAAACTCATCTTT.

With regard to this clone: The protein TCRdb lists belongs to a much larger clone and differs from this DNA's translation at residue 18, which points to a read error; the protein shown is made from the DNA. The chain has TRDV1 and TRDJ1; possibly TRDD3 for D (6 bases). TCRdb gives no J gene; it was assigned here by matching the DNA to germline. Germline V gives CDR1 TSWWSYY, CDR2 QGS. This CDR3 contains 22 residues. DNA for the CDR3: TGTGCTCTTGGGGAACTGAACGCTCCCAAGGCAGCTATACGAGGATACACCGGTAAACTCATCTTT. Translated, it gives CALGELNAPKAAIRGYTGKLIF.

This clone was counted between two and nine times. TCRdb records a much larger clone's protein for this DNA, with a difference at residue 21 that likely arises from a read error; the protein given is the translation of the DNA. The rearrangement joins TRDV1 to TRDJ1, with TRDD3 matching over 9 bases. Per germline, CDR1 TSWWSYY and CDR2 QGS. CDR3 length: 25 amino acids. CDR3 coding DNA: TGTGCTCTTGGGGAGCTCTATCCTACGTTTTACCCCCCGGGGGATACTCCAAAATACACCGGTAAACTCATCTTT. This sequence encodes CALGELYPTFYPPGDTPKYTGKLIF.

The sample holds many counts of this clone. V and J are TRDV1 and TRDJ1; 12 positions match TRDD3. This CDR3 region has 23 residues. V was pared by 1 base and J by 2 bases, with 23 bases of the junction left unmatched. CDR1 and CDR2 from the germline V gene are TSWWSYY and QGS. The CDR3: CALGEPDLRRGTGGYSGTDKLIF. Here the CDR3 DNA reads TGTGCTCTTGGGGAACCCGACCTACGGAGGGGTACTGGGGGATACTCGGGGACCGATAAACTCATCTTT.

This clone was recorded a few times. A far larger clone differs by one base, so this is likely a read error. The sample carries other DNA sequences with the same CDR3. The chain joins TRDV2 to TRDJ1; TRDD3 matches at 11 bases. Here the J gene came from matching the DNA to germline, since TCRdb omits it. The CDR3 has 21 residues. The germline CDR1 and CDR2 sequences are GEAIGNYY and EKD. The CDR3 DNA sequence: TGTGCCTGTGACACCCTCACCTTATCTGTACTGGGGGATAATCGCACCGACAAACTCATCTTT. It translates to CACDTLTLSVLGDNRTDKLIF.

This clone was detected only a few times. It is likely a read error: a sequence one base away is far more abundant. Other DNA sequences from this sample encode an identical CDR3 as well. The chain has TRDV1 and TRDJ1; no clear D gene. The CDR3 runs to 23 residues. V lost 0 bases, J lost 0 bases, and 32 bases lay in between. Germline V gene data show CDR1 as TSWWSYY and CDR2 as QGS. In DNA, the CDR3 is TGTGCTCTTGGGGAACTAAGTACTTTGACAGTACTCCACGCGCCAATTTACACCGATAAACTCATCTTT. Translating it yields CALGELSTLTVLHAPIYTDKLIF.

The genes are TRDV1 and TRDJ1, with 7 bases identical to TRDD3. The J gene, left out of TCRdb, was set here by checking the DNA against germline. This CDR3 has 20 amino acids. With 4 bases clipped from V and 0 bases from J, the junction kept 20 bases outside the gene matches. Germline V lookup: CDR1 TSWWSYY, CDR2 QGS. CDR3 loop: CALGGLLRGYGLAYTDKLIF. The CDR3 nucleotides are TGTGCTCTTGGGGGACTCCTCAGAGGATACGGATTAGCGTACACCGATAAACTCATCTTT.

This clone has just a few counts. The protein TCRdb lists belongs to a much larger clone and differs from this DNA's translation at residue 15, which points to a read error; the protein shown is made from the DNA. The CDR3 DNA reads TGTGCCTGTGACCTCATGACGTTACTGGGGGAGACCGATAAACCCATCTTT. The encoded protein is CACDLMTLLGETDKPIF. The J gene was not called, though the V gene is TRDV2; TRDD3, the table's D call, was not compared with the DNA. The V gene's germline CDR1 is GEAIGNYY and CDR2 EKD. This CDR3 comprises 17 residues.

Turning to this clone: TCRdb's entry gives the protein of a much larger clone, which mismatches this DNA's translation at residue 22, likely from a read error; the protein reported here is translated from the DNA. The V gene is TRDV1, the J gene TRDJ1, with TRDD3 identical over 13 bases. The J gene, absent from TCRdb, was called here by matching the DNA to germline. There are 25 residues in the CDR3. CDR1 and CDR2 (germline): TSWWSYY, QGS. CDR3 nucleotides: TGTGCTCTTGGGGAACTTTCCCTCCCCCTTTACTGGGGGATACGTGAACCGTTGTACACCGATATACTCATCTTT. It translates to CALGELSLPLYWGIREPLYTDILIF.

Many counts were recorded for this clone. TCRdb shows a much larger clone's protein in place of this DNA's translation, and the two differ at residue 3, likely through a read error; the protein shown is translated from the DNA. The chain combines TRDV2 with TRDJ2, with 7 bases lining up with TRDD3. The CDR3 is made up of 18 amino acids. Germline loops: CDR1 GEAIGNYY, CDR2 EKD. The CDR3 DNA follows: TGTGCCCGTGACACCGGGGACTACCTGGGGGTCACACCAGCACAACTCTTCTTT. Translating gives CARDTGDYLGVTPAQLFF.

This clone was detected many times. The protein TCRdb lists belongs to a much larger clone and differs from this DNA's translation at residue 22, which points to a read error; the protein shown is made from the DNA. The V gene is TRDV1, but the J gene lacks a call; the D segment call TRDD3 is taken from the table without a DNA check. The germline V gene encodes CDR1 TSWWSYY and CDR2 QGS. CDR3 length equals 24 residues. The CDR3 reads CALGEFGRLPTPYTGGPDTDKPIF. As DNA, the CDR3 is TGTGCTCTTGGGGAATTTGGTCGCCTTCCTACTCCCTATACTGGGGGACCTGACACCGATAAACCCATCTTT.

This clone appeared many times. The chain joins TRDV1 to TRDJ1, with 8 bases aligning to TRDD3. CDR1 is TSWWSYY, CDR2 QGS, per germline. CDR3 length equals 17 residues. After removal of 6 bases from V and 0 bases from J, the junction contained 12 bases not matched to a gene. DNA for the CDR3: TGTGCTCTTGGATGTCTACTGGGGGCCCAAGACACCGATAAACTCATCTTT. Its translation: CALGCLLGAQDTDKLIF.

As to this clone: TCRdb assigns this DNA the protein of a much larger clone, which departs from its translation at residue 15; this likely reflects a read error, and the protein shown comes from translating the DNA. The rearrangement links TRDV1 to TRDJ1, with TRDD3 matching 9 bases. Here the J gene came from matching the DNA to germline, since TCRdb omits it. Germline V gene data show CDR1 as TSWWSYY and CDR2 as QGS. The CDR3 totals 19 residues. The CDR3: CALGELAPNWGTYTGKLIF. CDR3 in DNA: TGTGCTCTTGGGGAACTAGCTCCTAACTGGGGGACGTACACCGGTAAACTCATCTTT.

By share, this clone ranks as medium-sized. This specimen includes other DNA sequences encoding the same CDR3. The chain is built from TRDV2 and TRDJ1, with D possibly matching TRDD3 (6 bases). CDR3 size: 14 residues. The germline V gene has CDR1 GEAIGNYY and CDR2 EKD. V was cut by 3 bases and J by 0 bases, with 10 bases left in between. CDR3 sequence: CACDRLGYTDKLIF. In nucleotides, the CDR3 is TGTGCCTGTGACCGGCTGGGGTACACCGATAAACTCATCTTT.

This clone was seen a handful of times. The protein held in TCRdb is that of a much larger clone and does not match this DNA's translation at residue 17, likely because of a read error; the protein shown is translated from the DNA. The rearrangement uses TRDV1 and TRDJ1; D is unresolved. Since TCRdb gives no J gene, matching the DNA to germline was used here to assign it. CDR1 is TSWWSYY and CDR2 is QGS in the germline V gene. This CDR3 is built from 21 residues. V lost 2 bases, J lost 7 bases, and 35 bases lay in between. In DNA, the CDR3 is TGTGCTCTTGGGGAAGCTACGTTTAGAGGGGTTTGGAGGGGCCAAAGCGGTAAACTCATCTTT. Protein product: CALGEATFRGVWRGQSGKLIF.

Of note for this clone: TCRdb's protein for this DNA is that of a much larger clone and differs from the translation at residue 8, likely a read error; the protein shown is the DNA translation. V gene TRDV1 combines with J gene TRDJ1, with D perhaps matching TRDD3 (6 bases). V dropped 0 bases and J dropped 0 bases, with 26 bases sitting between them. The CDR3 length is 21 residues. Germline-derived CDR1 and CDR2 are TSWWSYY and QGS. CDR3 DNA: TGTGCTCTTGGGGAACTCGTTTTCCCCAAGGGGGGAGTTTTCTACACCGATAAACTCATCTTT. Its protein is CALGELVFPKGGVFYTDKLIF.

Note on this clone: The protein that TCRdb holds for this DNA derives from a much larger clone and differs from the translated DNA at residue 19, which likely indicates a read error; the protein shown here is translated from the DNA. The CDR3 sequence: CALGEPSLRFDKSSYTDKPIF. The DNA for the CDR3 is TGTGCTCTTGGGGAACCCAGCCTTAGGTTTGATAAAAGCTCGTACACCGATAAACCCATCTTT. There is no J gene call, but TRDV1 is given as the V gene; the DNA was not compared with TRDD3, the D call given in the table. The CDR3 extends over 21 amino acids. Looked up from germline, CDR1 is TSWWSYY and CDR2 is QGS.

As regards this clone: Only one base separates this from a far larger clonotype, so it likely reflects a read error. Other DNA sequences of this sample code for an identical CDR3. The CDR3 sequence is CALVLPPGIRGKLIF. The CDR3 DNA reads TGTGCCTTAGTTCTTCCCCCGGGGATTAGAGGTAAACTCATCTTT. The rearrangement joins TRDV3 to TRDJ1; D is possibly TRDD3 (6 bases). Since TCRdb gives no J gene, matching the DNA to germline was used here to assign it. This CDR3 comprises 15 residues. Germline V gene lookup returns CDR1 TVYSNPD and CDR2 GDNSRS (reference sequence). The V end lost 3 bases, the J end lost 7 bases, and 24 bases lay between the germline ends.

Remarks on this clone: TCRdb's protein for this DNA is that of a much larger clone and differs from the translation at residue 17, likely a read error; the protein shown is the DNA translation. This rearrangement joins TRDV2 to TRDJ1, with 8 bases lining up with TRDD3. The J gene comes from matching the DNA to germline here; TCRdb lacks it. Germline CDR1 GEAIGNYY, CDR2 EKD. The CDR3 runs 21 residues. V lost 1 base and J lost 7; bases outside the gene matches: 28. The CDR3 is CACDTIKHSGILRDGSGKLIF. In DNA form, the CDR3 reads TGTGCCTGTGACACAATAAAACACTCGGGGATACTCCGGGACGGCTCCGGTAAACTCATCTTT.